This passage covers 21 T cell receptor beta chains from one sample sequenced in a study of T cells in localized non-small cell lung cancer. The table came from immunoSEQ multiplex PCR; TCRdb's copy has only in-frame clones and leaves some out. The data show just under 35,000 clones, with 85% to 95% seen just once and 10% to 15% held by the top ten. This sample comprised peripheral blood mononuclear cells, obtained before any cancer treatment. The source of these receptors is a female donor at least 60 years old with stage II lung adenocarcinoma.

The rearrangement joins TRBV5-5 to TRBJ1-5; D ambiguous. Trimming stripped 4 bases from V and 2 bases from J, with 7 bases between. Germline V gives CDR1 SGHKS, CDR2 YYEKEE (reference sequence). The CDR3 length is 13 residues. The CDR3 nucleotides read TGTGCCAGCAGCAATAGCGGCAATCAGCCCCAGCATTTT. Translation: CASSNSGNQPQHF.

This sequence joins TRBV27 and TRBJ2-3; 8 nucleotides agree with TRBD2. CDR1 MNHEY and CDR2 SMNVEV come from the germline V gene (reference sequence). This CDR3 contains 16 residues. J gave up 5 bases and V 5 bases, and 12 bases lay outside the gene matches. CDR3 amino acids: CASSTPTGTREDTQYF. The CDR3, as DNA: TGTGCCAGCAGTACGCCGACCGGGACTAGGGAAGATACGCAGTATTTT.

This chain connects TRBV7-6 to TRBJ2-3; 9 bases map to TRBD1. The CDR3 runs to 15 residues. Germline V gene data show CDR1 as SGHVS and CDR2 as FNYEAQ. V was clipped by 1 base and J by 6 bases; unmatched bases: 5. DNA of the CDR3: TGTGCCAGCAGCTTAGGCGGACAGGGGTTGGATACGCAGTATTTT. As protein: CASSLGGQGLDTQYF.

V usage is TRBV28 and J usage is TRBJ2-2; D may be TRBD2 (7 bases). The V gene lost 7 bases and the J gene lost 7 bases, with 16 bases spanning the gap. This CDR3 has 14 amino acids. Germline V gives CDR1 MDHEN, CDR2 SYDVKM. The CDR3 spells CASTFGGAGGELFF. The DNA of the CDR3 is TGTGCCAGCACCTTTGGGGGGGCAGGCGGGGAGCTGTTTTTT.

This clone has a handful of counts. The CDR3 region is CASSSMTSTSTDTQYF. As DNA, the CDR3 is TGTGCCAGCAGCTCCATGACGAGCACTAGCACAGATACGCAGTATTTT. The V gene is TRBV11-3, the J gene TRBJ2-3; D not resolved. The CDR3 consists of 16 residues. V lost 4 bases to trimming and J lost 0 bases, with 14 bases between them. Germline V gene lookup returns CDR1 SGHNT and CDR2 YENEEA.

In nucleotides, the CDR3 is TGTGCCAGCTCATCCCAGGGGATCAACGAGCAGTACTTC. Translated: CASSSQGINEQYF. The V and J genes are TRBV18 and TRBJ2-7; a possible D gene is TRBD1 (6 bases). Germline V CDR1 and CDR2: KGHSH, LQKENI. The CDR3 loop spans 13 amino acids. Trimming left V 5 bases short and J 5 bases short, with 13 bases between.

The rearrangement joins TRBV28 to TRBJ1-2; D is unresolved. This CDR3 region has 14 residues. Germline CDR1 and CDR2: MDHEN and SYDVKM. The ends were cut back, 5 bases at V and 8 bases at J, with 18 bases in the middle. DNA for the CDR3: TGTGCCAGCAGTACCCCGGGAAGGGATGACGGCTACACCTTC. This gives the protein CASSTPGRDDGYTF.

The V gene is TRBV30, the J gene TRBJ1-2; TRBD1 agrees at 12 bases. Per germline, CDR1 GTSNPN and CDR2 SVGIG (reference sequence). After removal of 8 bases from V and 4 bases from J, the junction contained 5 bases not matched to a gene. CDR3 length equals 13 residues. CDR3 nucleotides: TGTGCCGGACAGGGACAGGGGGCCTATGGCTACACCTTC. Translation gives CAGQGQGAYGYTF.

CDR3 loop: CASSVHRTEKLFF. Written as DNA, the CDR3 is TGTGCCAGCAGTGTCCACCGGACTGAAAAACTGTTTTTT. This chain links TRBV2 with TRBJ1-4; no firm D call. In germline, CDR1 is SNHLY, CDR2 FYNNEI. The CDR3 has 13 amino acids. Trimming left V 4 bases short and J 7 bases short, with 10 bases between.

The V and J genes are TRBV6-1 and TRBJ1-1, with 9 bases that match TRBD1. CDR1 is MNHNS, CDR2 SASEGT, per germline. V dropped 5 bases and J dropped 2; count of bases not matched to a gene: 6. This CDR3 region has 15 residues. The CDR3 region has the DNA TGTGCCAGCAGTAAACCGGGACAGGGTAACACTGAAGCTTTCTTT. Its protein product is CASSKPGQGNTEAFF.

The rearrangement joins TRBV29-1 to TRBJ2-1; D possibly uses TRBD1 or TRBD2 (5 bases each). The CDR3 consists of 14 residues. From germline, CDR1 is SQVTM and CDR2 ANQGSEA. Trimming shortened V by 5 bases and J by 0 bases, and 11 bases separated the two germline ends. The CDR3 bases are TGCAGCGTTCTTGGGGGACGCTCCTACAATGAGCAGTTCTTC. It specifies CSVLGGRSYNEQFF.

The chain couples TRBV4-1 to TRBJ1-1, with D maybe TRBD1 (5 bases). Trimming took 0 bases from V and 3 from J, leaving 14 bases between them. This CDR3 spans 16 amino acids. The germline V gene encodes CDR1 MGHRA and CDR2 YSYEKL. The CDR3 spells CASSQEGAWGYTEAFF. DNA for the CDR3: TGCGCCAGCAGCCAAGAAGGGGCTTGGGGCTACACTGAAGCTTTCTTT.

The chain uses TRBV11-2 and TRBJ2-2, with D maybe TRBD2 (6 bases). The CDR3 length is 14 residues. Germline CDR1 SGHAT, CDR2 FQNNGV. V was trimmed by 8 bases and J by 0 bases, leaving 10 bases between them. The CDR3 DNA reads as TGTGCCAGCCGGGGGTCCTCGAACACCGGGGAGCTGTTTTTT. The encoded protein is CASRGSSNTGELFF.

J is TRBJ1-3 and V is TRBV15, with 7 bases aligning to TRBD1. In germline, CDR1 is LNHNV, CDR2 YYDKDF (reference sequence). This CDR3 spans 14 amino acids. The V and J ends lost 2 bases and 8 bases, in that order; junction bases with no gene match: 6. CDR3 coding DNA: TGTGCCACCAGCAGACGACAGGGAGCGGACACCATATATTTT. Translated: CATSRRQGADTIYF.

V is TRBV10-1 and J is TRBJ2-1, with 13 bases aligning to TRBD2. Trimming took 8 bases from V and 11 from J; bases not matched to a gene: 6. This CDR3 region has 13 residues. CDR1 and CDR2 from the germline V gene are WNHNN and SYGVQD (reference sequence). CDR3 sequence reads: CASGTSGMLQQFF. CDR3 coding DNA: TGCGCCAGCGGGACTAGCGGGATGCTTCAGCAGTTCTTC.

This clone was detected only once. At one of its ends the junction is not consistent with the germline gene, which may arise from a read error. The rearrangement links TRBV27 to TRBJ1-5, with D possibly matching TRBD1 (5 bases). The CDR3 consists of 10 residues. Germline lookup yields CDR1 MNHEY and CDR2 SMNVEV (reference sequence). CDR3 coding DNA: TGTGCCAGCACGGGGGGTCCCCGGCATTTT. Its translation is CASTGGPRHF.

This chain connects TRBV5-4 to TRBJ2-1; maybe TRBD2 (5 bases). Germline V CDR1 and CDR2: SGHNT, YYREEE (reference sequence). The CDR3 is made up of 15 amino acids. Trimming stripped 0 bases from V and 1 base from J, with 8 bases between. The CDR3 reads CASSLDRGSYNEQFF. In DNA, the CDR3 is TGTGCCAGCAGCTTGGATCGGGGATCCTACAATGAGCAGTTCTTC. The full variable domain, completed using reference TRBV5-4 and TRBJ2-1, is ETGVTQSPTHLIKTRGQQVTLRCSSQSGHNTVSWYQQALGQGPQFIFQYYREEENGRGNFPPRFSGLQFPNYSSELNVNALELDDSALYLCASSLDRGSYNEQFFGPGTRLTVL.

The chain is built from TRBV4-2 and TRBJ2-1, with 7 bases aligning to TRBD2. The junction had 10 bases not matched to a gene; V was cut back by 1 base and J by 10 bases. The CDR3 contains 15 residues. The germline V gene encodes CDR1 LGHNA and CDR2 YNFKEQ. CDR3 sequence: CASSQVSAGVGEQFF. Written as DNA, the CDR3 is TGTGCCAGCAGCCAAGTTTCGGCGGGAGTGGGAGAGCAGTTCTTC.

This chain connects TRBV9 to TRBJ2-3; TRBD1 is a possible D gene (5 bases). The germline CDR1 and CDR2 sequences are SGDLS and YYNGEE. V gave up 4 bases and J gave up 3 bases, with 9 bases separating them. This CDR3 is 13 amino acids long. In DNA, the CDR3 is TGTGCCAGCAGCCCATCAGGGACAGATACGCAGTATTTT. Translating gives CASSPSGTDTQYF.

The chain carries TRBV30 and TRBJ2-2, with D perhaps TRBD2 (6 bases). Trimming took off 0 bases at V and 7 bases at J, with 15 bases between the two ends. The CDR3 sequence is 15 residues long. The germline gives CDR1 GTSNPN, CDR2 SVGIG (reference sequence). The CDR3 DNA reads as TGTGCCTGGAGTGTACTCGGGAGAAGAAACGGGGAGCTGTTTTTT. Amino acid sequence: CAWSVLGRRNGELFF. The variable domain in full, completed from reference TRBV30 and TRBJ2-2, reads SQTIHQWPATLVQPVGSPLSLECTVEGTSNPNLYWYRQAAGRGLQLLFYSVGIGQISSEVPQNLSASRPQDRQFILSSKKLLLSDSGFYLCAWSVLGRRNGELFFGEGSRLTVL.

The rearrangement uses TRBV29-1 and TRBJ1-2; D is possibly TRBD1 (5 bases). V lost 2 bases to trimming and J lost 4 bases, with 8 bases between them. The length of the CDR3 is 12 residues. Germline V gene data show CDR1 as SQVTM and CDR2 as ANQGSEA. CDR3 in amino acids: CSVEQGVYGYTF. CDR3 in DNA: TGCAGCGTTGAACAGGGAGTCTATGGCTACACCTTC.